Given below is one T cell receptor beta chain in context. Antigen specificity is unknown. Patients aged 18 to 65 had newly diagnosed hyperthyroidism lasting under 2 months. Amplified regions were TCR beta CDR3 sequences from RNA transcripts. A first-round RT-PCR of the TCR CDR3 used the HTBI primer set. TCRdb fed the multiplex PCR reads into MiXCR, producing one record per CDR3 protein. The profile shows around 800,000 distinct CDR3 sequences, 38% of them singletons. The sample is drawn from a study of T cells in Graves' hyperthyroidism and ophthalmopathy. Broader study findings: Blood held most thyroid clonotypes expanded above 0.001 frequency. The model identified upcoming ophthalmopathy a median approximately six months ahead of onset.

Specimen: blood. This sequence originates from a man between 18 and 35 years old with Graves' hyperthyroidism.

The CDR3 region is CASRPRTGEGNQPQHF. The DNA for the CDR3 is TGTGCCAGCAGGCCCCGGACAGGGGAGGGCAATCAGCCCCAGCATTTT. The V gene is TRBV7-2, the J gene TRBJ1-5, with 9 bases aligning to TRBD1. CDR3 length: 16 residues. Germline V gives CDR1 SGHTA, CDR2 FQGNSA. The J segment lost 2 bases and the V segment lost 6 bases, leaving 8 bases of the junction unmatched.